Presented here are 6 T cell receptor beta chains from one specimen sequenced in a study of blood T cell repertoires in COVID-19. Sequencing used immunoSEQ multiplex PCR; TCRdb keeps in-frame clones, though not all of them. The table lists a few hundred thousand clones, approximately 84% of them singletons. The sequenced material came from PBMCs or T cells enriched from blood (not recorded which). Every receptor here comes from a man aged 40-50 years who had recovered from COVID-19.

This CDR3 is CAISYGGGPSDTQYF. Here the CDR3 DNA reads TGTGCCATCAGCTATGGTGGAGGGCCTTCAGATACGCAGTATTTT. The chain uses TRBV10-3 and TRBJ2-3; D is perhaps TRBD2 (6 bases). V was pared by 6 bases and J by 4 bases, with 17 bases between. The CDR3 length is 15 residues. Germline lookup yields CDR1 ENHRY and CDR2 SYGVKD.

V usage is TRBV30 and J usage is TRBJ1-1; 7 nucleotides agree with TRBD1. CDR3 length: 12 amino acids. Looked up from germline, CDR1 is GTSNPN and CDR2 is SVGIG (reference sequence). V lost 5 bases and J lost 4; bases outside the gene matches: 4. CDR3 protein: CAWGRGATEAFF. CDR3 DNA: TGTGCCTGGGGCAGGGGGGCCACTGAAGCTTTCTTT.

The J gene is TRBJ2-2, the V gene TRBV4-2; TRBD2 agrees at 9 bases. V was pared by 0 bases and J by 2 bases, with 7 bases of the junction left unmatched. The CDR3 spans 18 residues. CDR1 and CDR2 from the germline V gene are LGHNA and YNFKEQ. DNA of the CDR3: TGTGCCAGCAGCCAAGATCCCAGCGGGGGGCATAACACCGGGGAGCTGTTTTTT. Its translation is CASSQDPSGGHNTGELFF.

This chain joins TRBV12-5 and TRBJ2-2; 8 bases are shared with TRBD2. From germline, CDR1 is LGHNT and CDR2 FRNRAP. J gave up 2 bases and V 3 bases, and 5 bases lay outside the gene matches. This CDR3 comprises 16 residues. CDR3 coding DNA: TGTGCTAGTGGTTTCCAGAGCGGGGGAAACACCGGGGAGCTGTTTTTT. This encodes CASGFQSGGNTGELFF.

This chain connects TRBV7-9 to TRBJ2-4; 7 nucleotides match TRBD1. Per the germline V gene, CDR1 is SEHNR and CDR2 is FQNEAQ (reference sequence). Trimming removed 5 bases from V and 0 bases from J; junction bases left unmatched: 7. CDR3 length equals 16 residues. This CDR3 reads CASSPQGSLAKNIQYF. Written as DNA, the CDR3 is TGTGCCAGCAGCCCACAGGGGTCCCTAGCCAAAAACATTCAGTACTTC.

This clone was seen only once. The chain has TRBV7-3 and TRBJ1-3, with a weak D call TRBD1 (5 bases). The germline gives CDR1 SGHTA, CDR2 FQGTGA. V was trimmed by 3 bases and J by 2 bases, leaving 5 bases between them. This CDR3 region has 13 residues. The DNA for the CDR3 is TGTGCCAGCAGCTTGACAGCTGGAAACACCATATATTTT. This encodes CASSLTAGNTIYF.